The 23 T cell receptor beta chains below all came from one sample that was sequenced in a study of CD4 T cells in relation to SARS-CoV-2 and coronaviruses. Their antigens are not known. Using immunoSEQ multiplex PCR, the repertoire was profiled, and TCRdb retains in-frame clones only, with some absent. This repertoire shows roughly 25,000 clones, less than 75% found once; its top ten account for more than 15%. CD4+ T cells from unexposed donors were obtained before the COVID-19 pandemic (2011-2018). After about 11 days of culture, CD4+ T cells were isolated. The material sequenced was CD4+ T cells from PBMCs, cultured in vitro. Every receptor here comes from a human donor in good health.

V and J are TRBV10-3 and TRBJ2-7, with a possible D match to TRBD1 (5 bases). Germline lookup yields CDR1 ENHRY and CDR2 SYGVKD. The CDR3 is 14 amino acids. Trimming stripped 6 bases from V and 6 bases from J, with 18 bases between. The CDR3 bases are TGTGCCATCAGGGGAATAGGGGTGGTGGTCGAGCAGTACTTC. Its protein is CAIRGIGVVVEQYF.

The chain has TRBV18 and TRBJ2-4, with TRBD1 matching 9 bases. The CDR3 runs 15 residues. CDR1 is KGHSH, CDR2 LQKENI, per germline. V dropped 2 bases and J dropped 6; count of bases not matched to a gene: 5. In DNA form, the CDR3 reads TGTGCCAGCTCACCAAATTTGGGACAGGGAAACATTCAGTACTTC. Amino acids: CASSPNLGQGNIQYF. The full variable domain, completed using reference TRBV18 and TRBJ2-4, is NAGVMQNPRHLVRRRGQEARLRCSPMKGHSHVYWYRQLPEEGLKFMVYLQKENIIDESGMPKERFSAEFPKEGPSILRIQQVVRGDSAAYFCASSPNLGQGNIQYFGAGTRLSVL.

This clone showed up just a few times. V and J are TRBV18 and TRBJ2-7, with 7 bases fitting TRBD2. V gave up 3 bases and J gave up 2 bases; unmatched junction bases: 4. The CDR3 is 14 amino acids. Germline V CDR1 and CDR2: KGHSH, LQKENI. CDR3 nucleotide sequence: TGTGCCAGCTCACCGGGCGGGAGTGCCTACGAGCAGTACTTC. This gives the protein CASSPGGSAYEQYF. Drawing the rest from reference TRBV18 and TRBJ2-7, the complete variable domain is NAGVMQNPRHLVRRRGQEARLRCSPMKGHSHVYWYRQLPEEGLKFMVYLQKENIIDESGMPKERFSAEFPKEGPSILRIQQVVRGDSAAYFCASSPGGSAYEQYFGPGTRLTVT.

This clone was picked up one time. This chain uses TRBV30 with TRBJ1-5; D remains ambiguous. The CDR3 has 14 amino acids. V dropped 0 bases and J dropped 1 base, with 7 bases sitting between them. CDR1 is GTSNPN and CDR2 is SVGIG in the germline V gene (reference sequence). This CDR3 reads CAWSVMESNQPQHF. CDR3 in DNA: TGTGCCTGGAGTGTAATGGAGAGCAATCAGCCCCAGCATTTT.

This clone was detected once. The V and J genes are TRBV24-1 and TRBJ2-2, with 12 bases that match TRBD2. The V gene end was trimmed by 5 bases and the J gene end by 6 bases; junction bases not matched to a gene: 9. This CDR3 comprises 17 residues. Germline V CDR1 and CDR2: KGHDR, SFDVKD. The CDR3 nucleotides are TGTGCCACCAGTGTTTCGACTAGCGGGAGCCGAGCCGGGGAGCTGTTTTTT. Translating it yields CATSVSTSGSRAGELFF.

This clone has a handful of counts. The chain is built from TRBV7-9 and TRBJ2-7, with a tentative D call TRBD1 (6 bases). CDR3 length equals 12 residues. Germline-derived CDR1 and CDR2 are SEHNR and FQNEAQ (reference sequence). Trimming took off 4 bases at V and 6 bases at J, with 10 bases between the two ends. The chain's CDR3 is CASSSTGLEQYF. CDR3 nucleotide sequence: TGTGCCAGCAGCTCTACAGGGCTCGAGCAGTACTTC.

The chain has TRBV3-1 (or the pseudogene TRBV3-2) and TRBJ2-3, with a tentative D call TRBD1 (6 bases). Trimming took 0 bases from V and 4 from J, leaving 14 bases between them. Germline CDR1 is LGHDT and CDR2 is YNNKEL (reference sequence). The CDR3 has 16 residues. CDR3 amino acids: CASSQDVGGGSDTQYF. CDR3 sequence (DNA): TGTGCCAGCAGCCAAGATGTAGGGGGTGGGTCAGATACGCAGTATTTT.

This clone has a handful of counts. The chain carries TRBV11-2 and TRBJ2-6; D is uncertain. V was trimmed by 4 bases and J by 2 bases, leaving 18 bases between them. The CDR3 spans 18 residues. The germline V gene encodes CDR1 SGHAT and CDR2 FQNNGV. The CDR3 DNA follows: TGTGCCAGCAGCTCTGGACGTACCTGGACCACTGGGGCCAACGTCCTGACTTTC. Translating it yields CASSSGRTWTTGANVLTF.

This chain connects TRBV6-5 to TRBJ2-1, with D possibly TRBD1 on 6 matching bases. Germline CDR1 is MNHEY and CDR2 is SVGAGI. This CDR3 is built from 15 residues. V was cut by 0 bases and J by 5 bases, with 11 bases left in between. The chain's CDR3 is CASSYSMGADNEQFF. DNA of the CDR3: TGTGCCAGCAGTTACTCTATGGGGGCCGACAATGAGCAGTTCTTC.

As concerns this clone: Other DNA sequences within the sample encode an identical CDR3. The chain combines TRBV19 with TRBJ1-5; maybe TRBD1 (5 bases). The CDR3 covers 14 residues. V gave up 5 bases and J gave up 2 bases, with 10 bases separating them. Germline CDR1 is LNHDA and CDR2 is SQIVND (reference sequence). This CDR3 is CASSPQGGNQPQHF. CDR3 in DNA: TGTGCCAGTAGTCCCCAGGGAGGCAATCAGCCCCAGCATTTT.

V usage is TRBV28 and J usage is TRBJ1-1, with D perhaps TRBD1 (6 bases). This CDR3 comprises 14 residues. Germline V gives CDR1 MDHEN, CDR2 SYDVKM. Trimming pared 1 base from V and 8 bases from J, leaving 14 bases between. The CDR3 loop is CASSLFGGAPEAFF. CDR3 DNA sequence: TGTGCCAGCAGTTTATTTGGGGGGGCCCCCGAAGCTTTCTTT.

V is TRBV11-2 and J is TRBJ2-2; D is tentatively TRBD1 or TRBD2 (5 bases each). V was clipped by 4 bases and J by 4 bases, with 16 bases between them. CDR3 length: 16 residues. Germline lookup yields CDR1 SGHAT and CDR2 FQNNGV. Here the CDR3 DNA reads TGTGCCAGCAGCTGGCACCCTAGCACAGGCACCGGGGAGCTGTTTTTT. Protein: CASSWHPSTGTGELFF.

This sequence joins TRBV29-1 and TRBJ2-1; 7 nucleotides line up with TRBD2. V was pared by 1 base and J by 7 bases, with 7 bases of the junction left unmatched. The CDR3 extends over 14 amino acids. CDR1 is SQVTM, CDR2 ANQGSEA, per germline. Written as DNA, the CDR3 is TGCAGCGTTGAAGGTTTCGGGGGGAAGAATGAGCAGTTCTTC. Protein: CSVEGFGGKNEQFF.

V and J are TRBV9 and TRBJ2-3; TRBD2 aligns across 14 bases. The CDR3 loop spans 17 amino acids. With V trimmed by 7 bases and J by 2 bases, 9 bases remained unmatched. Germline V gene data show CDR1 as SGDLS and CDR2 as YYNGEE. The CDR3 here is CASDTGLAGVDTDTQYF. CDR3 nucleotide sequence: TGTGCCAGCGATACGGGACTAGCGGGAGTTGACACAGATACGCAGTATTTT.

The J gene is TRBJ1-6, the V gene TRBV30; D ambiguous. The CDR3 contains 13 residues. Germline assignment: CDR1 GTSNPN and CDR2 SVGIG (reference sequence). Trimming stripped 2 bases from V and 8 bases from J, with 10 bases between. CDR3 loop: CAWSPQRDSPLHF. The CDR3 nucleotides read TGTGCCTGGAGTCCACAGAGGGATTCACCCCTCCACTTT.

The genes are TRBV25-1 and TRBJ1-6; D not resolved. In germline, CDR1 is MGHDK, CDR2 SYGVNS. CDR3 length: 15 amino acids. The germline V and J ends were trimmed by 2 bases and 7 bases, with 12 bases remaining between them. The CDR3, as DNA: TGTGCCAGCAGTGAAGCCAGGACGGGGAATTCACCCCTCCACTTT. Its protein is CASSEARTGNSPLHF.

A single count supports this clone. V gene TRBV5-1 combines with J gene TRBJ2-7; D unclear. Germline CDR1 and CDR2: SGHRS and YFSETQ. Trimming stripped 4 bases from V and 7 bases from J, with 12 bases between. The CDR3 loop spans 12 amino acids. The CDR3 coding sequence is TGCGCCAGCAGCCAAACCCGTGGGGAGCAGTACTTC. Translation: CASSQTRGEQYF.

V and J are TRBV2 and TRBJ1-1, with TRBD1 matching 8 bases. This CDR3 has 14 residues. Looked up from germline, CDR1 is SNHLY and CDR2 is FYNNEI. Trimming cost V 5 bases and J 4 bases; bases outside gene matches: 6. In DNA, the CDR3 is TGTGCCAGCAGTTTACGGACAGGGAGCACTGAAGCTTTCTTT. Translation gives CASSLRTGSTEAFF.

This chain links TRBV6-6 with TRBJ2-5; D ambiguous. V dropped 5 bases and J dropped 4 bases, with 14 bases sitting between them. There are 14 residues in the CDR3. The germline V gene has CDR1 MNHNY and CDR2 SVGAGI (reference sequence). The CDR3 here is CASSTRGAPETQYF. The DNA for the CDR3 is TGTGCCAGCAGTACCCGAGGAGCCCCAGAGACCCAGTACTTC.

V is TRBV19 and J is TRBJ2-5; 9 nucleotides match TRBD1. This CDR3 spans 17 amino acids. V dropped 2 bases and J dropped 5; count of bases not matched to a gene: 12. Germline loops: CDR1 LNHDA, CDR2 SQIVND (reference sequence). CDR3 amino acids: CASSIFPQGATRETQYF. CDR3 nucleotides: TGTGCCAGTAGTATATTCCCACAGGGGGCGACTCGGGAGACCCAGTACTTC. Looking up the rest from reference TRBV19 and TRBJ2-5 gives the full variable domain: DGGITQSPKYLFRKEGQNVTLSCEQNLNHDAMYWYRQDPGQGLRLIYYSQIVNDFQKGDIAEGYSVSREKKESFPLTVTSAQKNPTAFYLCASSIFPQGATRETQYFGPGTRLLVL.

Judged by abundance, this clone is large (0.1 to 1%). J is TRBJ2-1 and V is TRBV7-2; D call uncertain. This CDR3 comprises 13 residues. Germline CDR1 reads SGHTA; CDR2 reads FQGNSA. The V end lost 5 bases, the J end lost 4 bases, and 9 bases lay between the germline ends. DNA of the CDR3: TGTGCCAGCAGCCCGTACTTATACAATGAGCAGTTCTTC. Amino acid sequence: CASSPYLYNEQFF.

The DNA of the CDR3 is TGTGCCAGTAGCACTACCGGGACAGGGGGCTTCACCGGGGAGCTGTTTTTT. Its translation is CASSTTGTGGFTGELFF. The J gene is TRBJ2-2, the V gene TRBV19; TRBD1 agrees at 12 bases. CDR1 is LNHDA, CDR2 SQIVND, per germline (reference sequence). This CDR3 spans 17 amino acids. V shed 6 bases and J 4 bases; nucleotides not matched to a gene: 9.

CDR3 bases: TGTGCCAGCAGCCAAGGTTCCAGGAGCCGCAACCCCGGGGAGCTGTTTTTT. Amino acid sequence: CASSQGSRSRNPGELFF. This sequence joins TRBV4-2 and TRBJ2-2; no clear D. Germline-derived CDR1 and CDR2 are LGHNA and YNFKEQ. V dropped 1 base and J dropped 6 bases, with 18 bases sitting between them. The CDR3 runs 17 residues.